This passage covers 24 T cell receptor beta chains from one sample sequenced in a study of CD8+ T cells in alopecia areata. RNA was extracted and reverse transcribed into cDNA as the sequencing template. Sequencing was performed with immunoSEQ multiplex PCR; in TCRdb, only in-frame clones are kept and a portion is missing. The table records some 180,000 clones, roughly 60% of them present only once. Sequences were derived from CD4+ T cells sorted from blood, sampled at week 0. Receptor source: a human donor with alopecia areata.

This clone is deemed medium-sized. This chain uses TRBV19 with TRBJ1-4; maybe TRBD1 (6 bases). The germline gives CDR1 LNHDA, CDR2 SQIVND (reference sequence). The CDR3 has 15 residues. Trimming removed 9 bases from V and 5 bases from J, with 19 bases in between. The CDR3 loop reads CASRPDRSSNEKLFF. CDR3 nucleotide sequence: TGTGCCAGCCGGCCCGACAGGTCCTCAAATGAAAAACTGTTTTTT. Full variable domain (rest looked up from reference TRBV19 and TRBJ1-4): DGGITQSPKYLFRKEGQNVTLSCEQNLNHDAMYWYRQDPGQGLRLIYYSQIVNDFQKGDIAEGYSVSREKKESFPLTVTSAQKNPTAFYLCASRPDRSSNEKLFFGSGTQLSVL.

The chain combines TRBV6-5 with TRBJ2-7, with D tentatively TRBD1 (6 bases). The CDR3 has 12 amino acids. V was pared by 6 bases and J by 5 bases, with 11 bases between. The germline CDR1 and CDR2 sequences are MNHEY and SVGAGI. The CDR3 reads CASRTGNHEQYF. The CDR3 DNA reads TGTGCCAGCAGAACAGGGAACCACGAGCAGTACTTC.

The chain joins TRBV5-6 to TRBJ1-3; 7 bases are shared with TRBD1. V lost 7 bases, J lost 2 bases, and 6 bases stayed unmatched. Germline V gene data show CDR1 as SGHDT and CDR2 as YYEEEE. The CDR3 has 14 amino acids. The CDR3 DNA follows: TGTGCCAGCGGACGGGACAGAGCTGGAAACACCATATATTTT. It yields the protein CASGRDRAGNTIYF.

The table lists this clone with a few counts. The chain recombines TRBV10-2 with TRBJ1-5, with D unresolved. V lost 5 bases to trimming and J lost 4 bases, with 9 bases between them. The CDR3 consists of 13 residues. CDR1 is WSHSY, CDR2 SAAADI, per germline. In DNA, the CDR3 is TGCGCCAGCAGTACCACCTTTAATCAGCCCCAGCATTTT. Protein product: CASSTTFNQPQHF.

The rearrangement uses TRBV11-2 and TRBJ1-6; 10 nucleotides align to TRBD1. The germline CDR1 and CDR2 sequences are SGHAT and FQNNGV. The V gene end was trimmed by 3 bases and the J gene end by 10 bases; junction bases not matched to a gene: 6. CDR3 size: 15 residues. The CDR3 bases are TGTGCCAGCAGCTTGAGACAGGGGGCCGGGTCACCCCTCCACTTT. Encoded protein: CASSLRQGAGSPLHF.

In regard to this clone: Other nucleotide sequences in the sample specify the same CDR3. Here the CDR3 DNA reads TGTGCCAGCAGCCAAGAGGGCAGGGCCACCGGGGAGCTGTTTTTT. It translates to CASSQEGRATGELFF. The chain links TRBV14 to TRBJ2-2, with D perhaps TRBD1 (5 bases). The CDR3 has 15 amino acids. Trimming removed 0 bases at V and 4 bases at J, with 9 bases between. Germline CDR1 and CDR2: SGHDN and FVKESK.

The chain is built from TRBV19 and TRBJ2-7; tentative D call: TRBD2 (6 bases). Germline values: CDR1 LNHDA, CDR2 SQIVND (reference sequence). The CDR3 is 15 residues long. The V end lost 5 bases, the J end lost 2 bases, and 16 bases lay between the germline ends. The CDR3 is CASSPRAGRPYEQYF. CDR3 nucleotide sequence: TGTGCCAGTAGTCCCAGGGCAGGGAGGCCCTACGAGCAGTACTTC. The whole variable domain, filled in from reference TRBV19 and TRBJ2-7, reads DGGITQSPKYLFRKEGQNVTLSCEQNLNHDAMYWYRQDPGQGLRLIYYSQIVNDFQKGDIAEGYSVSREKKESFPLTVTSAQKNPTAFYLCASSPRAGRPYEQYFGPGTRLTVT.

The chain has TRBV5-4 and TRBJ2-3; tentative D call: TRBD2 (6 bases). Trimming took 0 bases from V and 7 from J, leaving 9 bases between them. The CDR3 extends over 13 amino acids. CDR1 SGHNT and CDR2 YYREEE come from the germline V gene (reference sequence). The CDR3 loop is CASSLASANTQYF. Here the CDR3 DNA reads TGTGCCAGCAGCTTGGCTAGCGCCAATACGCAGTATTTT.

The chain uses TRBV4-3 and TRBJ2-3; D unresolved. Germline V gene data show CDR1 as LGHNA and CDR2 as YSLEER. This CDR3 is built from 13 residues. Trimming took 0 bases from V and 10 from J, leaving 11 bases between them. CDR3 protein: CASSQDNGLAQYF. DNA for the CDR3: TGCGCCAGCAGCCAAGATAATGGGCTAGCGCAGTATTTT.

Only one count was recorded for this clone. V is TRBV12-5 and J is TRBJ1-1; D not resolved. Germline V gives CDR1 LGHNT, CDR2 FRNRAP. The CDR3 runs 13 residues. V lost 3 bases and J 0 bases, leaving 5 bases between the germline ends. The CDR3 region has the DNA TGTGCTAGTGGTTTAGAGATGAACACTGAAGCTTTCTTT. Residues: CASGLEMNTEAFF.

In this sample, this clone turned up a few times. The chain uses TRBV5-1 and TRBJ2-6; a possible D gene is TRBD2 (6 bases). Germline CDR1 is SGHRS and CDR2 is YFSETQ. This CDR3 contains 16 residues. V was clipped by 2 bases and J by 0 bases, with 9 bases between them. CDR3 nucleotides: TGCGCCAGCAGCTTACCCGGGGGCTCTGGGGCCAACGTCCTGACTTTC. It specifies CASSLPGGSGANVLTF.

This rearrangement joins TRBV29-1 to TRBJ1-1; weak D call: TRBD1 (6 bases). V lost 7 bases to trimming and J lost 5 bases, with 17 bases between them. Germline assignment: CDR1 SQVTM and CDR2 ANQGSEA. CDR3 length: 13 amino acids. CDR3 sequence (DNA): TGCAGCGCAGGAGGGGGATATGTGACTGAAGCTTTCTTT. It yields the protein CSAGGGYVTEAFF.

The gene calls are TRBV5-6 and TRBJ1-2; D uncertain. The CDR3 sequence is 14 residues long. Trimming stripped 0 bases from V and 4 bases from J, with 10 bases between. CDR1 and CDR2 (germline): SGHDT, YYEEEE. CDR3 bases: TGTGCCAGCAGCTTGGAGGCCTACGGCTATGGCTACACCTTC. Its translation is CASSLEAYGYGYTF.

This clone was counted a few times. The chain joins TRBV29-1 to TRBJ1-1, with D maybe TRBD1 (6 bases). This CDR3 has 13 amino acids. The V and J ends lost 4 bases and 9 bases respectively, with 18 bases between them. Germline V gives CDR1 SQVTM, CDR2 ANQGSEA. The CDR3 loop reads CSVGYRQETKAFF. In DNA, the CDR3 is TGCAGCGTTGGCTATAGACAGGAGACCAAAGCTTTCTTT.

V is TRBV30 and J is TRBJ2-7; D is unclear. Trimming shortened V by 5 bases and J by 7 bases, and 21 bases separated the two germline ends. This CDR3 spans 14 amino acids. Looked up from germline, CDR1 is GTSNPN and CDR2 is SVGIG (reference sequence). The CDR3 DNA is TGTGCCTGGGGTCGAAACCGGGTCTGGATAGAGCAGTACTTC. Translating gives CAWGRNRVWIEQYF.

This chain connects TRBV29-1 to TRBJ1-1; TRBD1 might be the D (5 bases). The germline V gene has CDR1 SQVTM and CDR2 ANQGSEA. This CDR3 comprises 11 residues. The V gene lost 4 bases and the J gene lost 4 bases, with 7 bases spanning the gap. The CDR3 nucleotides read TGCAGCGTTGTCAGGGCCACTGAAGCTTTCTTT. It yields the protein CSVVRATEAFF.

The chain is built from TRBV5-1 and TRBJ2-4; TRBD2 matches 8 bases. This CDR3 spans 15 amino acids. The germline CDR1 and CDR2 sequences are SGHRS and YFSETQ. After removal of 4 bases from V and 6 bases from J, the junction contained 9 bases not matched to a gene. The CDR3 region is CASSLAGGNVNIQYF. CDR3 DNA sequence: TGCGCCAGCAGCCTGGCGGGGGGAAATGTAAACATTCAGTACTTC.

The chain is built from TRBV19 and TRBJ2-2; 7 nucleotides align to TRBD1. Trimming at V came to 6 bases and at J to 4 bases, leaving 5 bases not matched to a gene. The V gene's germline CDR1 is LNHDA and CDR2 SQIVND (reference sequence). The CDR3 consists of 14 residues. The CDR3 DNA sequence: TGTGCCAGTAGGACAGGGTTGGCCACCGGGGAGCTGTTTTTT. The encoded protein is CASRTGLATGELFF.

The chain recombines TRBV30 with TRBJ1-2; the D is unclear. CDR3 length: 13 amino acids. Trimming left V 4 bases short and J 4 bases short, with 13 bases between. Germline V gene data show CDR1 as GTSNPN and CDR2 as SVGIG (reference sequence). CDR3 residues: CAWTLRHPYGYTF. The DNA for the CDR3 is TGTGCCTGGACCCTACGACACCCCTATGGCTACACCTTC.

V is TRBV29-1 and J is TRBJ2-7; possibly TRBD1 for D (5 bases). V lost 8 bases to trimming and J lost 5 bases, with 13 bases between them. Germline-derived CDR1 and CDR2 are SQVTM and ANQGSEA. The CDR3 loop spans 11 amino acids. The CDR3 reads CSTVRGNEQYF. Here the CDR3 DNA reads TGCAGCACAGTAAGGGGTAACGAGCAGTACTTC.

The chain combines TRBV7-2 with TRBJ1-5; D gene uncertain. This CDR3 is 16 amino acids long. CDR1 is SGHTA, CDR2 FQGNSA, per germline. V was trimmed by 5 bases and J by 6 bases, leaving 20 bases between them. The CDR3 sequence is CASSTEGQPGSQPQHF. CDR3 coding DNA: TGTGCCAGCAGCACAGAGGGCCAACCCGGTTCTCAGCCCCAGCATTTT.

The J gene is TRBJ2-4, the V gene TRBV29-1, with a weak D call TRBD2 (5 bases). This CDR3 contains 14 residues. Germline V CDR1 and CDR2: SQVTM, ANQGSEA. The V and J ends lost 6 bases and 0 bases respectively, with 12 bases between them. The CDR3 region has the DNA TGCAGCGTCGACGGAGGACTAGCCAAAAACATTCAGTACTTC. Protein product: CSVDGGLAKNIQYF.

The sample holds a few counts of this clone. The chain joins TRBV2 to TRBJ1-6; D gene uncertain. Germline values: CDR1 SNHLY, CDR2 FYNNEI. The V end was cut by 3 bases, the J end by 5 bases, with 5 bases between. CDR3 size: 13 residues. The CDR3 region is CASSERHNSPLHF. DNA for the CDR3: TGTGCCAGCAGTGAGCGGCATAATTCACCCCTCCACTTT.

CDR3: CASSARTDLPRETQYF. Here the CDR3 DNA reads TGTGCCAGCAGCGCCCGGACAGACTTGCCTAGAGAGACCCAGTACTTC. The chain is built from TRBV11-2 and TRBJ2-5, with D maybe TRBD1 (6 bases). Germline V gene lookup returns CDR1 SGHAT and CDR2 FQNNGV. Trimming took 5 bases from V and 4 from J, leaving 20 bases between them. The CDR3 totals 16 residues. The whole variable domain, filled in from reference TRBV11-2 and TRBJ2-5, reads EAGVAQSPRYKIIEKRQSVAFWCNPISGHATLYWYQQILGQGPKLLIQFQNNGVVDDSQLPKDRFSAERLKGVDSTLKIQPAKLEDSAVYLCASSARTDLPRETQYFGPGTRLLVL.